This entry lists 6 T cell receptor beta chains sequenced from one sample in a study of tumor-infiltrating lymphocytes in localized non-small cell lung cancer. The assay was immunoSEQ multiplex PCR, and TCRdb's table has in-frame clones only and misses some. The data hold under 8,500 clones, with roughly 70% observed a single time. Sequenced input: lung tumor tissue. All receptors derive from a human donor with non-small cell lung cancer.

The rearrangement links TRBV5-1 to TRBJ2-7; 9 positions match TRBD1. The V gene end was trimmed by 4 bases and the J gene end by 2 bases; junction bases not matched to a gene: 7. This CDR3 spans 15 amino acids. Germline assignment: CDR1 SGHRS and CDR2 YFSETQ. The CDR3 sequence is CASSGGTGNTYEQYF. The CDR3 DNA reads as TGCGCCAGCAGCGGCGGGACAGGGAACACCTACGAGCAGTACTTC. The full variable domain, completed using reference TRBV5-1 and TRBJ2-7, is KAGVTQTPRYLIKTRGQQVTLSCSPISGHRSVSWYQQTPGQGLQFLFEYFSETQRNKGNFPGRFSGRQFSNSRSEMNVSTLELGDSALYLCASSGGTGNTYEQYFGPGTRLTVT.

The chain combines TRBV11-2 with TRBJ1-2; 10 bases agree with TRBD1. Germline CDR1 SGHAT, CDR2 FQNNGV. V was clipped by 1 base and J by 4 bases; unmatched bases: 9. The CDR3 has 17 amino acids. The CDR3 sequence: CASSLAATGGAGYGYTF. CDR3 coding DNA: TGTGCCAGCAGCTTAGCCGCGACAGGGGGCGCCGGCTATGGCTACACCTTC.

The rearrangement uses TRBV6-5 and TRBJ1-2, with D uncertain. This CDR3 contains 12 residues. The germline V gene has CDR1 MNHEY and CDR2 SVGAGI. V lost 0 bases and J 4 bases, leaving 3 bases between the germline ends. CDR3 sequence (DNA): TGTGCCAGCAGTTACTCGACCTATGGCTACACCTTC. It is translated as CASSYSTYGYTF.

The chain employs TRBV12-5 and TRBJ2-3; 7 nucleotides agree with TRBD2. Germline values: CDR1 LGHNT, CDR2 FRNRAP. The CDR3 sequence is 15 residues long. V was clipped by 1 base and J by 2 bases; unmatched bases: 3. This CDR3 is CASGLGDYHTDTQYF. The CDR3 bases are TGTGCTAGTGGTTTGGGGGACTACCACACAGATACGCAGTATTTT. Combining the CDR3 with reference TRBV12-5 and TRBJ2-3 gives the whole variable domain DARVTQTPRHKVTEMGQEVTMRCQPILGHNTVFWYRQTMMQGLELLAYFRNRAPLDDSGMPKDRFSAEMPDATLATLKIQPSEPRDSAVYFCASGLGDYHTDTQYFGPGTRLTVL.

This chain joins TRBV7-9 and TRBJ2-1, with TRBD2 as a possible D gene (5 bases). The CDR3 sequence is 15 residues long. Trimming took off 5 bases at V and 2 bases at J, with 13 bases between the two ends. The germline CDR1 and CDR2 sequences are SEHNR and FQNEAQ (reference sequence). The CDR3 loop reads CASSLSTSPYNEQFF. The CDR3, as DNA: TGTGCCAGCAGCCTTAGCACTAGTCCCTACAATGAGCAGTTCTTC. The full variable domain, in which reference TRBV7-9 and TRBJ2-1 provide the parts outside the CDR3, is DTGVSQNPRHKITKRGQNVTFRCDPISEHNRLYWYRQTLGQGPEFLTYFQNEAQLEKSRLLSDRFSAERPKGSFSTLEIQRTEQGDSAMYLCASSLSTSPYNEQFFGPGTRLTVL.

The genes are TRBV6-6 and TRBJ2-1; TRBD1 might be the D (5 bases). V was cut by 4 bases and J by 6 bases, with 7 bases left in between. CDR3 size: 12 residues. Germline V gene data show CDR1 as MNHNY and CDR2 as SVGAGI (reference sequence). Written as DNA, the CDR3 is TGTGCCAGCAGTTCGACAGCCAATGAGCAGTTCTTC. Encoded protein: CASSSTANEQFF.